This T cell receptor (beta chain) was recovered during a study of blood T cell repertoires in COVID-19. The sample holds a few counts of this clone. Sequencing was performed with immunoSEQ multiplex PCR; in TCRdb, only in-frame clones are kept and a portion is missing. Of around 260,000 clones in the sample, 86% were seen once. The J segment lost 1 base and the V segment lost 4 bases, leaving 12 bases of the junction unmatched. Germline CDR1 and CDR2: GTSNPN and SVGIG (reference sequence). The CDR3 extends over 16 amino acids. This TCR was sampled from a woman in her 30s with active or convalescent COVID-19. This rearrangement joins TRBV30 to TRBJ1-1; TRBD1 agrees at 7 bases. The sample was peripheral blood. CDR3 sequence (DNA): TGTGCCTGGATTCACGGGACAGTACCGAAGAACACTGAAGCTTTCTTT. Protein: CAWIHGTVPKNTEAFF.